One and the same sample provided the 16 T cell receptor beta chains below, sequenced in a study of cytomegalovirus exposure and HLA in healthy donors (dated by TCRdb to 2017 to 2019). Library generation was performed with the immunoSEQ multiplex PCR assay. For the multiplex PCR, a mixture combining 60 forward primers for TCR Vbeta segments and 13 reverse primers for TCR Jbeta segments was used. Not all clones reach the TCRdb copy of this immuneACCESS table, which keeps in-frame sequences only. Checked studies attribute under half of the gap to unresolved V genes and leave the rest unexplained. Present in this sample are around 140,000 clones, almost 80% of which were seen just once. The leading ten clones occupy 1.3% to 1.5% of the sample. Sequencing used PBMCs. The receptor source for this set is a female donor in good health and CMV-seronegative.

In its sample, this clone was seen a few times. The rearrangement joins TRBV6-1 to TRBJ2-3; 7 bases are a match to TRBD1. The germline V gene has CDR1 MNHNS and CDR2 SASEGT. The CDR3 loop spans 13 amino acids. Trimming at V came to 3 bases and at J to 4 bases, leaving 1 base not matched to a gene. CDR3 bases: TGTGCCAGCAGTGACCAGGGGGCAGATACGCAGTATTTT. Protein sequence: CASSDQGADTQYF.

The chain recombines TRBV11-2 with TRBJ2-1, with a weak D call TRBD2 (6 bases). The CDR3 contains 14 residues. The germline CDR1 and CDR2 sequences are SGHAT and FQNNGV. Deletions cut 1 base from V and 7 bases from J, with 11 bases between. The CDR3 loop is CASSLAGLQNEQFF. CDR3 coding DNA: TGTGCCAGCAGCTTAGCTGGACTACAAAATGAGCAGTTCTTC.

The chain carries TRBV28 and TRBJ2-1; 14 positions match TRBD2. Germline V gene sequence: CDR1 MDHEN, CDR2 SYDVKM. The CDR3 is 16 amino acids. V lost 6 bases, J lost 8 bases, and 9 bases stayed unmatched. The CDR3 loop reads CASSPHRGLAGDEQFF. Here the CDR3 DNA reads TGTGCCAGCAGCCCCCATAGGGGACTAGCGGGAGATGAGCAGTTCTTC.

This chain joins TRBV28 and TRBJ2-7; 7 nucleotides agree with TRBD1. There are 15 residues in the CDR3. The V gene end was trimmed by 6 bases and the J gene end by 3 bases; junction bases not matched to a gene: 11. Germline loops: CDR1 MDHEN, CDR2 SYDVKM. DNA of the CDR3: TGTGCCAGCAGCTACTCGACAGGGTCACACTACGAGCAGTACTTC. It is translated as CASSYSTGSHYEQYF.

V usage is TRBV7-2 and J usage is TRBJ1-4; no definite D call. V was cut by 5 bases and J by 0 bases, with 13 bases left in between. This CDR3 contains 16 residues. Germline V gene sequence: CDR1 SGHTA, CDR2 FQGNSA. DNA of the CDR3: TGTGCCAGCAGCCGCACTGCCGGGGCAACTAATGAAAAACTGTTTTTT. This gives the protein CASSRTAGATNEKLFF.

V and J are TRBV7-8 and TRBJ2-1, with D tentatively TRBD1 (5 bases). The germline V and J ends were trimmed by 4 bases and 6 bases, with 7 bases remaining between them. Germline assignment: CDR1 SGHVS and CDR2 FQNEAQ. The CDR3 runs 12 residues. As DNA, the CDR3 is TGTGCCAGCAGCTGGCAGGGCAATGAGCAGTTCTTC. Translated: CASSWQGNEQFF.

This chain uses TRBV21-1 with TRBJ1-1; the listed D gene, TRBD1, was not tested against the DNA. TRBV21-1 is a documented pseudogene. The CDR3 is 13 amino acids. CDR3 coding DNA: TGTGCCAGCAGCCACAGGGAGAACACTGAAGCTTTCTTT. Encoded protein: CASSHRENTEAFF.

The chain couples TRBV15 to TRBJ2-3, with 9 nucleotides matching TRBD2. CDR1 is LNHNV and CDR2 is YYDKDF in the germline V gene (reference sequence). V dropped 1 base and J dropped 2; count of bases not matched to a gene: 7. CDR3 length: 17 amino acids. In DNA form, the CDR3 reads TGTGCCACCAGCAGAGCATGGGCTAGCGGGACCACAGATACGCAGTATTTT. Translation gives CATSRAWASGTTDTQYF.

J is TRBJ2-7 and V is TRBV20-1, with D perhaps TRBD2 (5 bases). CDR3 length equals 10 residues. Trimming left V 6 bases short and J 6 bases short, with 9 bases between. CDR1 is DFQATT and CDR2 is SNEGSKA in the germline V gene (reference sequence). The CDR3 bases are TGCAGTGCCGACGGAGGCGAGCAGTACTTC. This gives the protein CSADGGEQYF.

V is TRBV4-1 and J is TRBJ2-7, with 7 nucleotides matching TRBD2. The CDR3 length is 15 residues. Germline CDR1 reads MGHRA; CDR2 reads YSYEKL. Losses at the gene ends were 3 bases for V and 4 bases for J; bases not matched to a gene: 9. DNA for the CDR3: TGCGCCAGCAGCCAGGGGCTAGCGGCCGATTACGAGCAGTACTTC. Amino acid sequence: CASSQGLAADYEQYF.

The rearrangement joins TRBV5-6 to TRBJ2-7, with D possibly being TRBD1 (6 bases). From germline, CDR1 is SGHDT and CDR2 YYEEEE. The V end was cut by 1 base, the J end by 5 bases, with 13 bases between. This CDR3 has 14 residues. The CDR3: CASSLTTAGDEQYF. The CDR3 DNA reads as TGTGCCAGCAGCTTGACTACGGCAGGGGACGAGCAGTACTTC.

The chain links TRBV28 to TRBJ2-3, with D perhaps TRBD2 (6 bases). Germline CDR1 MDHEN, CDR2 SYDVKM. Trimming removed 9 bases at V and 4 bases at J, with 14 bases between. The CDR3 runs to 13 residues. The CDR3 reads CASFGSVADTQYF. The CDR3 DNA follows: TGTGCCAGTTTCGGGAGTGTGGCAGATACGCAGTATTTT.

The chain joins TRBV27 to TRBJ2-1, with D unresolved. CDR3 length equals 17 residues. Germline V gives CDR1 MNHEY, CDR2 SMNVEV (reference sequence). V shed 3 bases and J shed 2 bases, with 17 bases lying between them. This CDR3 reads CASSFPRSGLAYNEQFF. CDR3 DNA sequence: TGTGCCAGCAGTTTTCCACGGAGTGGGTTGGCCTACAATGAGCAGTTCTTC.

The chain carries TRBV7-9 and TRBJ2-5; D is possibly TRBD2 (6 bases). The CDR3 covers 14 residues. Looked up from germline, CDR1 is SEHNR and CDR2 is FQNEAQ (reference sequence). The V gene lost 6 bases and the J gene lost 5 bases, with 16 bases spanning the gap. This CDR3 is CASSPRLVSETQYF. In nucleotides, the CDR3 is TGTGCCAGCAGTCCAAGACTAGTGAGTGAGACCCAGTACTTC.

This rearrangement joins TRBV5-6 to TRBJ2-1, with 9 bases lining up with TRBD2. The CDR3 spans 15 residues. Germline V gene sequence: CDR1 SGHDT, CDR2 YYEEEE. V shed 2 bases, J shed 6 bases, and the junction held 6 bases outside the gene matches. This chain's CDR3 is CASSFAGGWVNEQFF. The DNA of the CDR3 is TGTGCCAGCAGCTTTGCGGGAGGGTGGGTCAATGAGCAGTTCTTC.

CDR3 DNA: TGTGCCAGCAGGGAGCAACAGGGGGCAGGCTACAATGAGCAGTTCTTC. Translation gives CASREQQGAGYNEQFF. V is TRBV27 and J is TRBJ2-1; the match to TRBD1 covers 9 bases. The length of the CDR3 is 16 residues. In germline, CDR1 is MNHEY, CDR2 SMNVEV (reference sequence). V was clipped by 6 bases and J by 3 bases; unmatched bases: 9.